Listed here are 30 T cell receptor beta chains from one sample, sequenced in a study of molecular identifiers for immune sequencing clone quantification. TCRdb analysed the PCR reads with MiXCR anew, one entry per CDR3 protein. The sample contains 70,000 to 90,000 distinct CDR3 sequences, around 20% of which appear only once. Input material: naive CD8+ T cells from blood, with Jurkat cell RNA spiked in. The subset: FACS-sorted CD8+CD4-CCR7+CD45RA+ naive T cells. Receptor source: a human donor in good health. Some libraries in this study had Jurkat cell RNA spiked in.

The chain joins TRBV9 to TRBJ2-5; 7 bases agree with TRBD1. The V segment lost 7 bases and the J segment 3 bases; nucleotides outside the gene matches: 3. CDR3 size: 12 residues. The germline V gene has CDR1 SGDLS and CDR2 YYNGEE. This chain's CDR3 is CASCDREETQYF. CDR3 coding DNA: TGTGCCAGCTGCGACAGGGAAGAGACCCAGTACTTC.

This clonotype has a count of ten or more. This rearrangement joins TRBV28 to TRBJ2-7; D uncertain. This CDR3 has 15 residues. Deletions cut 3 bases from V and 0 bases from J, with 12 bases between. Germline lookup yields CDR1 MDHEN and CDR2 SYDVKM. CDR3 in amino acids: CASSLLMPDSYEQYF. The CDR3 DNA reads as TGTGCCAGCAGTTTGTTAATGCCGGACTCCTACGAGCAGTACTTC.

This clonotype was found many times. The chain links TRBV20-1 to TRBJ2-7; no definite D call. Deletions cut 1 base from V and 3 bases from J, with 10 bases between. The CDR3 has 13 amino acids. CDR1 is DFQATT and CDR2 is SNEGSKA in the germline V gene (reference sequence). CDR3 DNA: TGCAGTGCTAGAGTACGGAGAGGCTACGAGCAGTACTTC. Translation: CSARVRRGYEQYF.

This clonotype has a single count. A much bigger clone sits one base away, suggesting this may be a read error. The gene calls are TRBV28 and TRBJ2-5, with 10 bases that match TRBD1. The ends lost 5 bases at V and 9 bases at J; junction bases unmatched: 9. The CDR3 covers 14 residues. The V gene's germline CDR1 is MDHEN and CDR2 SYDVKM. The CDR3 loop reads CASSIRDRGKAQYF. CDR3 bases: TGTGCCAGCAGTATCCGGGACAGGGGCAAGGCCCAGTACTTC.

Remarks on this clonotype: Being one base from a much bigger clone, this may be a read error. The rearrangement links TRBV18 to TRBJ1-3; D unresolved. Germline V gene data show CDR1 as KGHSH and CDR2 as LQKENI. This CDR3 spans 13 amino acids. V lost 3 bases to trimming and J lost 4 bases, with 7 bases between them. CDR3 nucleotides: TGTGCCAGCTCACCCCCACACGGAAACACCATATATTTT. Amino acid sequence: CASSPPHGNTIYF.

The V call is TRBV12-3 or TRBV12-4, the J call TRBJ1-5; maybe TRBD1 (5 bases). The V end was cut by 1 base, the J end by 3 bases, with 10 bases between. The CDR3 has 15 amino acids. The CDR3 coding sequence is TGTGCCAGCAGTTTAGGGGGAGGGGTCAATCAGCCCCAGCATTTT. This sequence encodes CASSLGGGVNQPQHF.

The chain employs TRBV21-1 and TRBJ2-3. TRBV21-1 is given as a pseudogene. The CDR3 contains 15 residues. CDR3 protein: CASSEQTVGTDTQYF. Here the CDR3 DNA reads TGTGCCAGCAGCGAGCAGACGGTGGGCACAGATACGCAGTATTTT.

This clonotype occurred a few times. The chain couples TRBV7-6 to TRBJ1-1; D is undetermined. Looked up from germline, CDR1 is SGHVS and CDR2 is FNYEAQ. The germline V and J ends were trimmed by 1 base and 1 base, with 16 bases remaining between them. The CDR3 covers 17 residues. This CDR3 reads CASSLVSGLNPNTEAFF. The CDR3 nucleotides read TGTGCCAGCAGCTTAGTAAGCGGGCTAAACCCGAACACTGAAGCTTTCTTT.

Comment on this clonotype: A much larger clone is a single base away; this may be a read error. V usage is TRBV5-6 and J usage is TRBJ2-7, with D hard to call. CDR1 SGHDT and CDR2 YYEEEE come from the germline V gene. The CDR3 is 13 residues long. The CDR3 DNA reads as TGTGCCAGCAACTTGGACCCCAGCTACGAGCAGTACTTC. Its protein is CASNLDPSYEQYF.

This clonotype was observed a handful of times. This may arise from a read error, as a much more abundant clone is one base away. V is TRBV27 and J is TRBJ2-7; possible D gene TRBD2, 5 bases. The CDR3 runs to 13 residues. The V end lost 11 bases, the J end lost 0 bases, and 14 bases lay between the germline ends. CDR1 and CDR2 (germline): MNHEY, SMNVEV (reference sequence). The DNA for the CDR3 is TGTGCCGGCGGTTTGGGGAGCTCCTACGAGCAGTACTTC. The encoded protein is CAGGLGSSYEQYF.

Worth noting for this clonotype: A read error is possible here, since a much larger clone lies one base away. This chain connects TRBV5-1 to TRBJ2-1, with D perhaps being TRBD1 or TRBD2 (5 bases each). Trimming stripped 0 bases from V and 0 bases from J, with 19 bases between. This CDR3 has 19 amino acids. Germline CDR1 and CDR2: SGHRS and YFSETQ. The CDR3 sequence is CASSLGGVDCQHSYNEQFF. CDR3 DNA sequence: TGCGCCAGCAGCTTGGGAGGGGTCGACTGCCAGCACTCCTACAATGAGCAGTTCTTC.

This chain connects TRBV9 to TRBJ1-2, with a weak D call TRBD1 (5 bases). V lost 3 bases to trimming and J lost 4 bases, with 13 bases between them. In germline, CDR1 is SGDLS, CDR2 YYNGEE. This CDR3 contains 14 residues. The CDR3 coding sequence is TGTGCCAGCAGCGGATCGCGGGGGGGCTATGGCTACACCTTC. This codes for CASSGSRGGYGYTF.

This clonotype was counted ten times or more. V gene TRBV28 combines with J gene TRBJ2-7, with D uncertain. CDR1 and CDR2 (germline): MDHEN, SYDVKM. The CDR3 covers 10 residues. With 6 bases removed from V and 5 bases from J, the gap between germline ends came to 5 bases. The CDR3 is CASSLNEQYF. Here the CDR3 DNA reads TGTGCCAGCAGCCTCAACGAGCAGTACTTC.

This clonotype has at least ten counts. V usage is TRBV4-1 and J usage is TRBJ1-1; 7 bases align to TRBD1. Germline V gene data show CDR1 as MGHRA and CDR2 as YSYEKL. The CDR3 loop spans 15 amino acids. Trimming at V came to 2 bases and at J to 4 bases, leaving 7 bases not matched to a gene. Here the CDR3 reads CASSQQQGLGTEAFF. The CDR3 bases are TGCGCCAGCAGCCAACAACAGGGGTTGGGCACTGAAGCTTTCTTT.

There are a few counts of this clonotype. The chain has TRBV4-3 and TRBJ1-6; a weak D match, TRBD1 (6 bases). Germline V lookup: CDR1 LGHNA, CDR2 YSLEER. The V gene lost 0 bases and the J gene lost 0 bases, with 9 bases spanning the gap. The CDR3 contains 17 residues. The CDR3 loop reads CASSQEQGSSYNSPLHF. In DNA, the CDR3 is TGCGCCAGCAGCCAAGAACAGGGAAGCTCCTATAATTCACCCCTCCACTTT.

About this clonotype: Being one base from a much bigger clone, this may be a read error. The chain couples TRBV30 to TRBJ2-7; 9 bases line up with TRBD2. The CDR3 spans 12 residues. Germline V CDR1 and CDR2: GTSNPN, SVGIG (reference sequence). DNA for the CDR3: TGTGCCTGGAATAGCGGGGGCTACGAGCGGTACTTC. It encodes CAWNSGGYERYF. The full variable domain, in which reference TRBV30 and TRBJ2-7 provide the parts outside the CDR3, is SQTIHQWPATLVQPVGSPLSLECTVEGTSNPNLYWYRQAAGRGLQLLFYSVGIGQISSEVPQNLSASRPQDRQFILSSKKLLLSDSGFYLCAWNSGGYERYFGPGTRLTVT.

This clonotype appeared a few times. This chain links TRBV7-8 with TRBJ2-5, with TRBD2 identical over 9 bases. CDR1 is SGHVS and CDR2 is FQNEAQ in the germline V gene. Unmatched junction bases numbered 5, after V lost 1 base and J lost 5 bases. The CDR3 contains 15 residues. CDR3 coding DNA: TGTGCCAGCAGCTTAGGTGCGGGGGGGCCTGAGACCCAGTACTTC. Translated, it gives CASSLGAGGPETQYF.

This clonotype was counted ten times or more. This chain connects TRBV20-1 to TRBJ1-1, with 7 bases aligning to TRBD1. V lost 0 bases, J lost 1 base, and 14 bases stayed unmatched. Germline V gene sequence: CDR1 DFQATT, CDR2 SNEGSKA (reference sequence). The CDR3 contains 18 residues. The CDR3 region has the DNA TGCAGTGCTAGAGATTCTACGGGACAGACGATTCCGAACACTGAAGCTTTCTTT. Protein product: CSARDSTGQTIPNTEAFF.

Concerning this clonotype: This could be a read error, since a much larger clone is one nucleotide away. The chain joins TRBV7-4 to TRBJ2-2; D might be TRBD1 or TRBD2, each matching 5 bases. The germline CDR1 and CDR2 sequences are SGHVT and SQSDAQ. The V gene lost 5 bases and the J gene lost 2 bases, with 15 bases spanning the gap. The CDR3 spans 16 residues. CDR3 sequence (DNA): TGTGCCAGCAGCCCCGGGGCTAAGGGTAACACCGGGGAGCTGTTTTTT. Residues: CASSPGAKGNTGELFF.

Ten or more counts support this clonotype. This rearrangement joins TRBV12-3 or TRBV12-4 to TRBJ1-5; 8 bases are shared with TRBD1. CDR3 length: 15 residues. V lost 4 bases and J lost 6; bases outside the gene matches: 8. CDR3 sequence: CASSSSDREGQPQHF. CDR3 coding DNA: TGTGCCAGCAGTTCCTCGGACAGGGAAGGTCAGCCCCAGCATTTT.

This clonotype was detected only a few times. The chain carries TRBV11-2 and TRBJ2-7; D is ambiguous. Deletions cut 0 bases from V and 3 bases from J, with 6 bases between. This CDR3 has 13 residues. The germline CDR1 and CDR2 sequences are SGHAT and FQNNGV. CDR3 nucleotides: TGTGCCAGCAGCTTAGATCCGAACTACGAGCAGTACTTC. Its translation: CASSLDPNYEQYF. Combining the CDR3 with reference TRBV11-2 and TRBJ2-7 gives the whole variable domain EAGVAQSPRYKIIEKRQSVAFWCNPISGHATLYWYQQILGQGPKLLIQFQNNGVVDDSQLPKDRFSAERLKGVDSTLKIQPAKLEDSAVYLCASSLDPNYEQYFGPGTRLTVT.

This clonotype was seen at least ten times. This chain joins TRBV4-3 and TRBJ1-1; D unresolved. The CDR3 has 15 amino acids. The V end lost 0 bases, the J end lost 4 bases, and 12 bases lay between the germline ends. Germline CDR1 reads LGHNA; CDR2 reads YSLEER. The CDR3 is CASSQDSGRLTEAFF. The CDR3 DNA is TGCGCCAGCAGCCAAGATTCAGGCCGCCTCACTGAAGCTTTCTTT.

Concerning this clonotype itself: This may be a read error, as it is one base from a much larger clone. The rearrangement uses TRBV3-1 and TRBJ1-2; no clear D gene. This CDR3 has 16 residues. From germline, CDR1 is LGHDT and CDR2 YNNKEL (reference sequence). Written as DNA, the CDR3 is TGTGCCAGCAGCCAAGCAGAGAACAGACGAGGCTATGGCTACGCCTTC. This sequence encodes CASSQAENRRGYGYAF. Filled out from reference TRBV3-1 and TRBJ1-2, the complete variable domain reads DTAVSQTPKYLVTQMGNDKSIKCEQNLGHDTMYWYKQDSKKFLKIMFSYNNKELIINETVPNRFSPKSPDKAHLNLHINSLELGDSAVYFCASSQAENRRGYGYAFGSGTRLTVV.

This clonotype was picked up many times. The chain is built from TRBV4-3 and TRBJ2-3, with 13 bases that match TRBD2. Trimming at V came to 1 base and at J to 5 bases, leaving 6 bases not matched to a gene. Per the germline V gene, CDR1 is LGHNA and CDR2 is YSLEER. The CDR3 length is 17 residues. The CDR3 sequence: CASSQALLAGGQDTQYF. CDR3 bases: TGCGCCAGCAGCCAAGCCCTACTAGCGGGGGGGCAAGATACGCAGTATTTT.

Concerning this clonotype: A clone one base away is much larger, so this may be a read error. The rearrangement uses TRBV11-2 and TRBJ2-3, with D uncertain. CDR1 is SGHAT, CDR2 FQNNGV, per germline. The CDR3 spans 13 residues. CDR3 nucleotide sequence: TGTGCCAGCGGCTTAGTGTTGCGTGATACGCAGTATTTT. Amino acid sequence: CASGLVLRDTQYF.

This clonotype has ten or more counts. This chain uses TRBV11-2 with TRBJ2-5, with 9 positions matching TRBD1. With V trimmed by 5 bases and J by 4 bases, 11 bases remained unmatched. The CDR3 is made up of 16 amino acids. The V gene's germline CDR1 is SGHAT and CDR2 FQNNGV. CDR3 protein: CASSPRRQGGAETQYF. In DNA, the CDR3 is TGTGCCAGCAGCCCACGAAGACAGGGGGGGGCAGAGACCCAGTACTTC.

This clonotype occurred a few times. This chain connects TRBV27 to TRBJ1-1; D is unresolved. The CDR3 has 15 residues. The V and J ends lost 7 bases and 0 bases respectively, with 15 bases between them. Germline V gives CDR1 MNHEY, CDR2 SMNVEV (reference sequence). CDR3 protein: CASNSGPGMNTEAFF. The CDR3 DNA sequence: TGTGCCAGCAACTCCGGGCCGGGGATGAACACTGAAGCTTTCTTT.

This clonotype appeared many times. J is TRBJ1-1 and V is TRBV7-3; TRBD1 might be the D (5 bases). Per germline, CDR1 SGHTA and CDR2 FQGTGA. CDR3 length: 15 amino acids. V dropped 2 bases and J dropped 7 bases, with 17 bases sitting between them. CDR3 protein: CASSLGRGGTNEAFF. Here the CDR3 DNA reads TGTGCCAGCAGCTTAGGAAGGGGAGGGACTAATGAAGCTTTCTTT.

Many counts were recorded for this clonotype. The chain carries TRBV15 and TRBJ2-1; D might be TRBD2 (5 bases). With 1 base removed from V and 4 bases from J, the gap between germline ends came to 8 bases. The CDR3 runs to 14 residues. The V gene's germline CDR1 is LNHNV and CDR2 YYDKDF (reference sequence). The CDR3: CATSRVGLYNEQFF. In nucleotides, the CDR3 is TGTGCCACCAGCAGAGTAGGACTTTACAATGAGCAGTTCTTC. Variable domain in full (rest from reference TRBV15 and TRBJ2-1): DAMVIQNPRYQVTQFGKPVTLSCSQTLNHNVMYWYQQKSSQAPKLLFHYYDKDFNNEADTPDNFQSRRPNTSFCFLDIRSPGLGDTAMYLCATSRVGLYNEQFFGPGTRLTVL.

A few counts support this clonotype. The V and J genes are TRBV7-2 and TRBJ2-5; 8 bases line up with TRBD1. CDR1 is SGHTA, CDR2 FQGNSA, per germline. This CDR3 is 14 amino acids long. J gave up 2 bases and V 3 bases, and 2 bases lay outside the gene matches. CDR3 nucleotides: TGTGCCAGCAGCTTGACAGGGGATCAAGAGACCCAGTACTTC. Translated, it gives CASSLTGDQETQYF.